This T cell receptor (beta chain) was observed in a study of T cells in Graves' hyperthyroidism and ophthalmopathy. Clinical symptoms, serum thyroxine and TRAb, thyroid ultrasound and orbital computed tomography were used for the diagnoses. V lost 5 bases, J lost 5 bases, and 3 bases stayed unmatched. This CDR3 is built from 12 residues. CDR1 is DFQATT, CDR2 SNEGSKA, per germline (reference sequence). RNA transcripts provided the source from which TCR beta CDR3 regions were amplified. An initial round of RT-PCR targeting the TCR CDR3 relied on the HTBI primer set. One entry per CDR3 protein results from TCRdb running MiXCR on the multiplex PCR reads. Of hundreds of thousands of distinct CDR3 sequences in the sample, 24% were seen once. At least ten counts were recorded for this clonotype.

Material: blood. This chain connects TRBV20-1 to TRBJ2-5, with 9 bases fitting TRBD1. This sequence originates from a woman in her 30s with Graves' ophthalmopathy. CDR3 coding DNA: TGCAGTGCTCGAGGACAGGGGGAGACCCAGTACTTC. Its protein is CSARGQGETQYF.